These 14 T cell receptor beta chains came from one sample sequenced in a study of CD8+ T cells in alopecia areata. RNA extraction and reverse transcription yielded cDNA as sequencing template. Clones were read by immunoSEQ multiplex PCR, and TCRdb kept only the in-frame ones, dropping some. The sample has 45,000 to 70,000 clones, 95% to 97% seen once. Here the sequenced sample was CD8+ T cells sorted from blood, taken at week 0. These receptors came from a human donor with alopecia areata.

The V gene is TRBV10-3, the J gene TRBJ2-3, with TRBD2 matching 11 bases. With V trimmed by 6 bases and J by 9 bases, 8 bases remained unmatched. The germline gives CDR1 ENHRY, CDR2 SYGVKD. There are 14 residues in the CDR3. CDR3 nucleotides: TGTGCCATCAGAATAGCGGGGGGGCCTACGACGCAGTATTTT. Its translation: CAIRIAGGPTTQYF.

This CDR3 is CASSFDYYEQYF. DNA for the CDR3: TGTGCCAGCAGTTTTGACTACTACGAGCAGTACTTC. The chain links TRBV5-5 to TRBJ2-7, with D perhaps matching TRBD2 (5 bases). In germline, CDR1 is SGHKS, CDR2 YYEKEE (reference sequence). This CDR3 spans 12 amino acids. V lost 5 bases and J lost 3, with 9 bases in between.

The chain employs TRBV7-9 and TRBJ2-2, with TRBD1 as a possible D gene (6 bases). The ends were cut back, 5 bases at V and 2 bases at J, with 9 bases in the middle. The CDR3 extends over 14 amino acids. The germline gives CDR1 SEHNR, CDR2 FQNEAQ (reference sequence). The DNA for the CDR3 is TGTGCCAGCAGCACGGACAGAAACACCGGGGAGCTGTTTTTT. It encodes CASSTDRNTGELFF.

CDR3 region: CASRGGLDNEQYF. The CDR3 coding sequence is TGCGCCAGCAGGGGAGGGTTGGACAACGAGCAGTACTTC. The V gene is TRBV5-1, the J gene TRBJ2-5; TRBD2 matches 7 bases. The better agreement between TRBJ2-7 and the DNA end casts doubt on the J call. The germline CDR1 and CDR2 sequences are SGHRS and YFSETQ. The CDR3 loop spans 13 amino acids.

The chain recombines TRBV15 with TRBJ2-1; TRBD1 matches at 8 bases. This CDR3 has 17 residues. From germline, CDR1 is LNHNV and CDR2 YYDKDF (reference sequence). The ends lost 3 bases at V and 2 bases at J; junction bases unmatched: 9. CDR3 sequence: CATSRGTGGPPYNEQFF. The CDR3 DNA reads TGTGCCACCAGCAGGGGAACAGGGGGGCCCCCCTACAATGAGCAGTTCTTC.

The chain couples TRBV4-1 to TRBJ1-2; D unclear. CDR3 length: 15 residues. Germline V lookup: CDR1 MGHRA, CDR2 YSYEKL. The germline V and J ends were trimmed by 1 base and 3 bases, with 12 bases remaining between them. The CDR3 sequence is CASSQVYRAHYGYTF. The CDR3 DNA is TGCGCCAGCAGCCAAGTTTATCGGGCTCACTATGGCTACACCTTC.

J is TRBJ2-2 and V is TRBV7-6, with D perhaps being TRBD1 or TRBD2 (5 bases each). The V and J ends lost 2 bases and 8 bases respectively, with 12 bases between them. The CDR3 has 14 residues. Germline loops: CDR1 SGHVS, CDR2 FNYEAQ. The DNA for the CDR3 is TGTGCCAGCAGCTTAACCCAGGGAGTTGGGGAGCTGTTTTTT. This translates into CASSLTQGVGELFF.

The gene calls are TRBV7-9 and TRBJ2-1, with TRBD1 identical over 9 bases. V lost 4 bases to trimming and J lost 4 bases; unmatched junction nucleotides: 8. The CDR3 extends over 16 amino acids. The V gene's germline CDR1 is SEHNR and CDR2 FQNEAQ (reference sequence). The CDR3 DNA reads TGTGCCAGCAGCTCTCCTACAGGGGGCTCATACAATGAGCAGTTCTTC. Encoded protein: CASSSPTGGSYNEQFF.

The chain is built from TRBV7-8 and TRBJ2-4; D tentatively reads TRBD1 or TRBD2 (5 bases each). The CDR3 totals 14 residues. Germline-derived CDR1 and CDR2 are SGHVS and FQNEAQ. V lost 1 base and J lost 6, with 10 bases in between. CDR3 sequence: CASSLGGRGNIQYF. The DNA for the CDR3 is TGTGCCAGCAGCTTAGGGGGACGGGGAAACATTCAGTACTTC.

This clone was detected once. The V call is TRBV5-4, the J call TRBJ2-2; tentative D call: TRBD2 (6 bases). The CDR3 loop spans 15 amino acids. The germline gives CDR1 SGHNT, CDR2 YYREEE (reference sequence). V lost 5 bases and J lost 3, with 14 bases in between. The CDR3 reads CASRETGVHTGELFF. CDR3 DNA: TGTGCCAGCAGGGAAACGGGGGTTCACACCGGGGAGCTGTTTTTT.

The rearrangement joins TRBV6-1 to TRBJ2-7; D uncertain. Germline CDR1 is MNHNS and CDR2 is SASEGT. V was shortened by 1 base and J by 0 bases, with 10 bases between the two germline ends. The CDR3 runs 15 residues. Here the CDR3 reads CASSEVKESSYEQYF. DNA of the CDR3: TGTGCCAGCAGTGAAGTGAAGGAAAGCTCCTACGAGCAGTACTTC.

V is TRBV5-1 and J is TRBJ2-3, with TRBD2 matching 11 bases. This CDR3 is built from 17 residues. V trimming: 4 bases; J trimming: 5 bases; junction bases outside the gene matches: 12. Germline lookup yields CDR1 SGHRS and CDR2 YFSETQ. The CDR3 spells CASSPFKLAGDRDTQYF. The CDR3 DNA follows: TGCGCCAGCAGCCCCTTCAAACTAGCGGGGGATAGAGATACGCAGTATTTT.

The rearrangement links TRBV5-1 to TRBJ2-7; the match to TRBD1 covers 10 bases. Trimming took 4 bases from V and 0 from J; bases not matched to a gene: 4. Looked up from germline, CDR1 is SGHRS and CDR2 is YFSETQ. This CDR3 is built from 15 residues. The CDR3 loop is CASSPGTGASYEQYF. CDR3 sequence (DNA): TGCGCCAGCAGCCCCGGGACAGGGGCCTCCTACGAGCAGTACTTC.

This clone was seen once. Other DNA sequences in the same sample also yield this CDR3. The chain is built from TRBV19 and TRBJ1-5; no clear D. CDR1 is LNHDA, CDR2 SQIVND, per germline (reference sequence). CDR3 length: 13 residues. Trimming took off 3 bases at V and 6 bases at J, with 9 bases between the two ends. CDR3 amino acids: CASSIGVSQPQHF. In DNA form, the CDR3 reads TGTGCCAGTAGTATCGGGGTTAGTCAGCCCCAGCATTTT.